Detailed here is one T cell receptor beta chain. The antigen is unknown. At one end the junction does not follow the germline gene, possibly because of a read error. Per the germline V gene, CDR1 is MGHRA and CDR2 is YSYEKL. The CDR3 totals 15 residues. This sample was included in a study of molecular identifiers for immune sequencing clone quantification. General study points: Over 98% of effector molecules, but under 1% in naive cells, were held by clones with more than 20 RNA copies.

Making the bulk TCR libraries relied on previously described methods and listed TCR primers. MiXCR was run by TCRdb on the PCR reads, yielding one entry per CDR3 protein. Of roughly 300,000 distinct CDR3 sequences in the sample, about 23% were seen once. The sample was naive CD8+ T cells from blood, with Jurkat cell RNA spiked in. Sample subset: FACS-sorted CD8+CD4-CCR7+CD45RA+ naive T cells. The chain carries TRBV4-1 and TRBJ1-5, with no clear D. The clonotype originates from a human donor in good health. Some libraries in this study had Jurkat cell RNA spiked in. The CDR3 loop reads CASSQDYTDDQPPHF. In DNA form, the CDR3 reads TGCGCCAGCAGCCAAGATTATACGGACGATCAGCCCCCGCATTTT.